This entry lists 16 T cell receptor beta chains sequenced from one sample in a study of T cell changes during pregnancy in multiple sclerosis. TCRdb keeps only in-frame clones here, not all; method: immunoSEQ multiplex PCR. The sample includes about 51,000 clones, 94% of them seen just once. Sample: CD4+ T cells from peripheral blood mononuclear cells, taken in the second trimester of pregnancy. These receptors were collected from a female donor with multiple sclerosis, enrolled in a pregnancy study.

CDR3 loop: CASSFSVNQPQHF. The CDR3 region has the DNA TGTGCCAGCAGCTTTTCAGTAAATCAGCCCCAGCATTTT. The chain links TRBV7-2 to TRBJ1-5; no clear D gene. V lost 3 bases and J lost 4, with 7 bases in between. CDR1 and CDR2 from the germline V gene are SGHTA and FQGNSA. This CDR3 has 13 amino acids.

A single count supports this clone. This chain connects TRBV2 to TRBJ1-6, with D possibly TRBD1 on 6 matching bases. This CDR3 region has 15 residues. Between the trimmed V and J ends, which lost 7 bases and 9 bases, there was a span of 19 bases. Germline CDR1 SNHLY, CDR2 FYNNEI. CDR3 region: CASTPGVILTSPLHF. The CDR3 DNA reads TGTGCCAGCACGCCAGGGGTCATTCTGACTTCACCCCTCCACTTT. The full variable domain, its missing parts supplied by reference TRBV2 and TRBJ1-6, is EPEVTQTPSHQVTQMGQEVILRCVPISNHLYFYWYRQILGQKVEFLVSFYNNEISEKSEIFDDQFSVERPDGSNFTLKIRSTKLEDSAMYFCASTPGVILTSPLHFGNGTRLTVT.

The chain joins TRBV9 to TRBJ2-1; the D gene is possibly TRBD1 (5 bases). This CDR3 region has 17 residues. V was cut by 0 bases and J by 0 bases, with 13 bases left in between. In germline, CDR1 is SGDLS, CDR2 YYNGEE. CDR3 nucleotide sequence: TGTGCCAGCAGCGTAGGGGGCGGTAGTCTCTCCTACAATGAGCAGTTCTTC. It codes for CASSVGGGSLSYNEQFF.

The chain uses TRBV18 and TRBJ1-4; 8 nucleotides line up with TRBD1. The CDR3 is 14 residues long. Germline CDR1 is KGHSH and CDR2 is LQKENI. With 4 bases clipped from V and 6 bases from J, the junction kept 4 bases outside the gene matches. CDR3 DNA: TGTGCCAGCTCACGGACAGGGACTGATGAAAAACTGTTTTTT. It specifies CASSRTGTDEKLFF.

V is TRBV18 and J is TRBJ1-6; maybe TRBD1 (5 bases). Germline V lookup: CDR1 KGHSH, CDR2 LQKENI. The CDR3 extends over 13 amino acids. V lost 3 bases and J 12 bases, leaving 12 bases between the germline ends. CDR3 residues: CASSPDGGKPLHF. The DNA of the CDR3 is TGTGCCAGCTCACCTGACGGGGGGAAACCCCTCCACTTT.

The chain links TRBV7-9 to TRBJ1-2, with TRBD1 identical over 9 bases. The CDR3 length is 13 residues. In germline, CDR1 is SEHNR, CDR2 FQNEAQ (reference sequence). The junction had 4 bases not matched to a gene; V was cut back by 5 bases and J by 6 bases. CDR3 in DNA: TGTGCCAGCAGCCCACAGGGGGCGGATGGCTACACCTTC. Protein product: CASSPQGADGYTF.

The chain carries TRBV7-2 and TRBJ2-2, with 7 bases matching TRBD2. After removal of 1 base from V and 6 bases from J, the junction contained 2 bases not matched to a gene. CDR3 size: 14 residues. In germline, CDR1 is SGHTA, CDR2 FQGNSA. CDR3: CASSLGLAPGELFF. In nucleotides, the CDR3 is TGTGCCAGCAGCTTAGGACTAGCCCCCGGGGAGCTGTTTTTT.

The V call is TRBV7-9, the J call TRBJ1-4; TRBD1 is a possible D gene (5 bases). Trimming left V 4 bases short and J 5 bases short, with 11 bases between. The germline V gene encodes CDR1 SEHNR and CDR2 FQNEAQ (reference sequence). The CDR3 totals 14 residues. CDR3 region: CASSSRTLNEKLFF. The CDR3 DNA reads TGTGCCAGCAGCTCCCGGACACTGAATGAAAAACTGTTTTTT.

The V call is TRBV15, the J call TRBJ2-7, with D possibly TRBD2 on 5 matching bases. CDR1 and CDR2 from the germline V gene are LNHNV and YYDKDF (reference sequence). The V and J ends lost 5 bases and 0 bases respectively, with 14 bases between them. This CDR3 has 15 residues. CDR3 DNA: TGTGCCACCAGCCCCCTGTCTACTAGCTCCTACGAGCAGTACTTC. It translates to CATSPLSTSSYEQYF. Full variable domain (outside the CDR3, taken from reference TRBV15 and TRBJ2-7): DAMVIQNPRYQVTQFGKPVTLSCSQTLNHNVMYWYQQKSSQAPKLLFHYYDKDFNNEADTPDNFQSRRPNTSFCFLDIRSPGLGDTAMYLCATSPLSTSSYEQYFGPGTRLTVT.

The chain links TRBV7-2 to TRBJ1-2, with D unclear. V was shortened by 0 bases and J by 0 bases, with 8 bases between the two germline ends. This CDR3 is 15 amino acids long. Germline V gives CDR1 SGHTA, CDR2 FQGNSA. The DNA of the CDR3 is TGTGCCAGCAGCTTAGCAGCAGGATCTAACTATGGCTACACCTTC. Translated, it gives CASSLAAGSNYGYTF.

The rearrangement links TRBV7-9 to TRBJ1-2; D perhaps matches TRBD1 (5 bases). Germline V gene sequence: CDR1 SEHNR, CDR2 FQNEAQ (reference sequence). The CDR3 spans 12 residues. Trimming removed 5 bases at V and 10 bases at J, with 14 bases between. In DNA, the CDR3 is TGTGCCAGCAGCATCTACCGACAGCACTACACCTTC. Translation: CASSIYRQHYTF. Full variable domain (remainder filled in from reference TRBV7-9 and TRBJ1-2): DTGVSQNPRHKITKRGQNVTFRCDPISEHNRLYWYRQTLGQGPEFLTYFQNEAQLEKSRLLSDRFSAERPKGSFSTLEIQRTEQGDSAMYLCASSIYRQHYTFGSGTRLTVV.

V usage is TRBV19 and J usage is TRBJ2-7; TRBD2 matches 8 bases. V lost 2 bases to trimming and J lost 0 bases; unmatched junction nucleotides: 6. Germline CDR1 and CDR2: LNHDA and SQIVND (reference sequence). This CDR3 region has 16 residues. CDR3 sequence: CASSIPGRESSYEQYF. The CDR3 region has the DNA TGTGCCAGTAGTATACCCGGGAGGGAGAGCTCCTACGAGCAGTACTTC.

The chain has TRBV10-3 and TRBJ2-1, with a weak D call TRBD1 (6 bases). V gave up 2 bases and J gave up 8 bases, with 10 bases separating them. Germline V lookup: CDR1 ENHRY, CDR2 SYGVKD. This CDR3 is 13 amino acids long. Written as DNA, the CDR3 is TGTGCCATCAGTGAGGGGGGCCGGGATGAGCAGTTCTTC. Protein: CAISEGGRDEQFF.

A single count supports this clone. The rearrangement uses TRBV6-5 and TRBJ1-3; 7 positions match TRBD1. The trim removed 0 bases at V and 7 bases at J, leaving 3 bases unmatched. Germline V lookup: CDR1 MNHEY, CDR2 SVGAGI. The CDR3 length is 14 residues. This CDR3 is CASSYSGGTNTIYF. CDR3 coding DNA: TGTGCCAGCAGTTACTCAGGGGGCACGAACACCATATATTTT.

This chain joins TRBV5-8 and TRBJ2-2; 7 bases align to TRBD1. V lost 1 base to trimming and J lost 5 bases; unmatched junction nucleotides: 2. The CDR3 loop spans 14 amino acids. The germline V gene encodes CDR1 SGHTS and CDR2 YDEGEE. CDR3 in amino acids: CASSLIQGTGELFF. The CDR3 DNA sequence: TGTGCCAGCAGCTTGATACAGGGGACCGGGGAGCTGTTTTTT.

The V call is TRBV4-3, the J call TRBJ1-1; a possible D gene is TRBD1 (6 bases). This CDR3 is 15 amino acids long. Germline V gives CDR1 LGHNA, CDR2 YSLEER. V was trimmed by 0 bases and J by 6 bases, leaving 14 bases between them. The CDR3 reads CASSQDTGMLSEAFF. CDR3 bases: TGCGCCAGCAGCCAAGATACAGGGATGTTGTCTGAAGCTTTCTTT.